The present TCR beta chain was sequenced within a study of cytomegalovirus exposure and HLA in healthy donors. Study information: The same platform as the roughly 700 first-cohort repertoires was used for the 130 or so validation repertoires, a later analysis reported. General observations from the study: While the bulk of TCR sequences proved rare, some public TCRs turned up in many donors. One later analysis, an examination of the 100 to 150 validation repertoires, found that first-cohort TCR clusters tended to co-occur in them.

Comments on this clone: Its antigen is still unknown. Other DNA sequences within the sample encode an identical CDR3.

This CDR3 is 11 amino acids long. Germline assignment: CDR1 DFQATT and CDR2 SNEGSKA (reference sequence). The V and J ends lost 1 base and 7 bases respectively, with 7 bases between them. TCRdb keeps only in-frame clones here, not all; method: immunoSEQ multiplex PCR. The data hold around 150,000 clones, with over 80% observed a single time. The V call is TRBV20-1, the J call TRBJ1-1, with D perhaps TRBD1 (5 bases). The specimen was PBMCs. This clonotype originated in a man aged 30 to 39 in good health and CMV-seropositive. The CDR3 is CSARGGGEAFF. The CDR3 DNA reads TGCAGTGCTAGAGGCGGGGGTGAAGCTTTCTTT.